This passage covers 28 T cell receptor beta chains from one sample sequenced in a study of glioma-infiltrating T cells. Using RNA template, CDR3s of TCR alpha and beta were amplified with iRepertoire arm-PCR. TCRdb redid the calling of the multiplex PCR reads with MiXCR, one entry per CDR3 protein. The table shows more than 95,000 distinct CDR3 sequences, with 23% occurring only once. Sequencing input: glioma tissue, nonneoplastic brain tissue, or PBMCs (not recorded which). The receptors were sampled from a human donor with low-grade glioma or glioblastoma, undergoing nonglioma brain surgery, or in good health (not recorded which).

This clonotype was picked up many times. CDR3: CASSQGGGGVYF. In DNA form, the CDR3 reads TGCGCCAGCAGCCAAGGAGGGGGGGGTGTGTATTTT. This sequence joins TRBV4-1 and TRBJ2-3; maybe TRBD2 (7 bases). CDR1 MGHRA and CDR2 YSYEKL come from the germline V gene. This CDR3 has 12 amino acids. Trimming took off 1 base at V and 14 bases at J, with 13 bases between the two ends.

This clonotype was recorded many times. CDR3 sequence: CSARAIGGSQETQYF. CDR3 nucleotide sequence: TGCAGTGCTAGAGCAATCGGGGGCTCTCAAGAGACCCAGTACTTC. The chain uses TRBV20-1 and TRBJ2-5; D tentatively fits TRBD1 or TRBD2 (6 bases each). The CDR3 loop spans 15 amino acids. V was clipped by 1 base and J by 2 bases, with 14 bases between them. Germline values: CDR1 DFQATT, CDR2 SNEGSKA (reference sequence).

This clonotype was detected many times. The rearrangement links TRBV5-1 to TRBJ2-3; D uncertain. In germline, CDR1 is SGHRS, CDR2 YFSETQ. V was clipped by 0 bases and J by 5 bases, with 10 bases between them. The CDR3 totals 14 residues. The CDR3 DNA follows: TGCGCCAGCAGCTTGGGTCAGCCCGGAGATACGCAGTATTTT. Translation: CASSLGQPGDTQYF. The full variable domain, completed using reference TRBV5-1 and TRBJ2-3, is KAGVTQTPRYLIKTRGQQVTLSCSPISGHRSVSWYQQTPGQGLQFLFEYFSETQRNKGNFPGRFSGRQFSNSRSEMNVSTLELGDSALYLCASSLGQPGDTQYFGPGTRLTVL.

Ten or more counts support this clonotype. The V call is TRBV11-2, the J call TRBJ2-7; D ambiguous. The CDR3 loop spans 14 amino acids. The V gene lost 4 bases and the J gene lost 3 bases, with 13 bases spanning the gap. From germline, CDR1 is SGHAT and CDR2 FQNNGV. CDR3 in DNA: TGTGCCAGCAGCTCAATCCAGAGATTCTACGAGCAGTACTTC. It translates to CASSSIQRFYEQYF.

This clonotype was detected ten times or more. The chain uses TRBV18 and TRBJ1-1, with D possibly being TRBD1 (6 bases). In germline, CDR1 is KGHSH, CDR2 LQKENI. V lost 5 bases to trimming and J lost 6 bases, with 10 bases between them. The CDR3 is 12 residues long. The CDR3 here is CASSSQGSEAFF. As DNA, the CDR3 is TGTGCCAGCTCATCGCAGGGGTCTGAAGCTTTCTTT.

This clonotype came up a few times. The CDR3, as DNA: TGTGCCAGCAGTAAAACCGGGACAGGGGGGTACGAGCAGTACTTC. Its protein is CASSKTGTGGYEQYF. The chain combines TRBV12-3 or TRBV12-4 with TRBJ2-7; 11 positions agree with TRBD1. V lost 5 bases, J lost 4 bases, and 7 bases stayed unmatched. The CDR3 extends over 15 amino acids.

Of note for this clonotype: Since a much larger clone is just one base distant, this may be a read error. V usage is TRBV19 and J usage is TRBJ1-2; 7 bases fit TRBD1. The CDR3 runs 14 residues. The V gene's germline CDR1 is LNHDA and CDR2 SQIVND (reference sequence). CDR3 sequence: CAGSTPDRIYGYTF. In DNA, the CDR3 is TGTGCCGGTAGTACTCCGGACAGGATCTATGGCTACACCTTC. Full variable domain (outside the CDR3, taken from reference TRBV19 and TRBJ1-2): DGGITQSPKYLFRKEGQNVTLSCEQNLNHDAMYWYRQDPGQGLRLIYYSQIVNDFQKGDIAEGYSVSREKKESFPLTVTSAQKNPTAFYLCAGSTPDRIYGYTFGSGTRLTVV.

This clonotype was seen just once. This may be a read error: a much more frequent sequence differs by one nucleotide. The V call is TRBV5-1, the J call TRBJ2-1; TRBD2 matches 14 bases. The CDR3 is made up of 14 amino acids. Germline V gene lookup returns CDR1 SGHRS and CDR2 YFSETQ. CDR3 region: CPSSLGLAGAEQFF. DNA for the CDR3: TGCCCCAGCAGCTTGGGACTAGCGGGAGCCGAGCAGTTCTTC. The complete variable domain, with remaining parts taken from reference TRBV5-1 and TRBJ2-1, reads KAGVTQTPRYLIKTRGQQVTLSCSPISGHRSVSWYQQTPGQGLQFLFEYFSETQRNKGNFPGRFSGRQFSNSRSEMNVSTLELGDSALYLCPSSLGLAGAEQFFGPGTRLTVL.

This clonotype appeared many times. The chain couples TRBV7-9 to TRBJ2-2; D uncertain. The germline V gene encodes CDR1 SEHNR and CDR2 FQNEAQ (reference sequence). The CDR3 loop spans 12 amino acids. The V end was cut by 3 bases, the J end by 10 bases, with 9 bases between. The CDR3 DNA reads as TGTGCCAGCAGCTTTCCGGTGGTGGAGCTGTTTTTT. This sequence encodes CASSFPVVELFF.

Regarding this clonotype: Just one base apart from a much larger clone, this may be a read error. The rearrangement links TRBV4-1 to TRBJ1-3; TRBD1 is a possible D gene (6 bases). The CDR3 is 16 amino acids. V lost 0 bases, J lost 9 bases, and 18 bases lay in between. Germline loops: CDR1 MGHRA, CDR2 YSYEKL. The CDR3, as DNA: TGCGCCAGCAGCCAAGACGGGGCAGGGGCCGGAGGCACCATATATTTT. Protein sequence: CASSQDGAGAGGTIYF.

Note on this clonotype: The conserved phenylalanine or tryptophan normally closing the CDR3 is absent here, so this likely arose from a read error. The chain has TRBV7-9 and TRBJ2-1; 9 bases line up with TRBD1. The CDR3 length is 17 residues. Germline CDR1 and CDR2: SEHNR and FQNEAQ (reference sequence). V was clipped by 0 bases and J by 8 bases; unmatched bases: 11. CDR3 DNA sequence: TGTGCCAGCAGCTTAGCGATTGGACAGGGGATCGTAGATGAGCAGTTCTCC. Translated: CASSLAIGQGIVDEQFS.

CDR3 sequence: CASSYSASGRTETQYF. The CDR3 DNA reads as TGTGCCAGCAGTTACTCGGCTAGCGGGAGGACAGAGACCCAGTACTTC. The rearrangement uses TRBV6-6 and TRBJ2-5; 11 bases line up with TRBD2. Trimming cost V 0 bases and J 4 bases; bases outside gene matches: 4. CDR3 length: 16 amino acids. Germline CDR1 and CDR2: MNHNY and SVGAGI (reference sequence).

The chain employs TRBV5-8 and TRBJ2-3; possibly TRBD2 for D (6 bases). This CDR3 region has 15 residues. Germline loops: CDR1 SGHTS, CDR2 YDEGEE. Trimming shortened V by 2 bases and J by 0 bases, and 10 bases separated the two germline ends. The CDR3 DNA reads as TGTGCCAGCAGCTTTGCCGGGACTAGCACAGATACGCAGTATTTT. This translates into CASSFAGTSTDTQYF.

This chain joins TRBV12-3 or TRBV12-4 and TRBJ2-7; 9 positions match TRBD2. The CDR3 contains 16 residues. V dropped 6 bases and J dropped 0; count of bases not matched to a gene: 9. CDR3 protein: CASSFRLAASSYEQYF. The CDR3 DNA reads TGTGCCAGCAGCTTCAGACTAGCGGCGAGCTCCTACGAGCAGTACTTC.

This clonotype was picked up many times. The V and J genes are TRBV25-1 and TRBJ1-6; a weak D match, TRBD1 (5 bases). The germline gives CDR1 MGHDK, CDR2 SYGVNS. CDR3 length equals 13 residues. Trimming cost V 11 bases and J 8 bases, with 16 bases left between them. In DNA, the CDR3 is TGTGCCTCCCGGAGGGGAACGGATTCACCCCTCCACTTT. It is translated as CASRRGTDSPLHF.

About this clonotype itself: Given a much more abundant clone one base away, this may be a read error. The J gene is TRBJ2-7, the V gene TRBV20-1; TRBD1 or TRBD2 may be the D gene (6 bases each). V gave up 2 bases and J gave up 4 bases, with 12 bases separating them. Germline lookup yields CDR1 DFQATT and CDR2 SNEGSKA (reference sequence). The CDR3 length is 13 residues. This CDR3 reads CSARTPGAYEQYF. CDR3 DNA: TGCAGTGCTAGAACCCCGGGGGCGTACGAGCAGTACTTC.

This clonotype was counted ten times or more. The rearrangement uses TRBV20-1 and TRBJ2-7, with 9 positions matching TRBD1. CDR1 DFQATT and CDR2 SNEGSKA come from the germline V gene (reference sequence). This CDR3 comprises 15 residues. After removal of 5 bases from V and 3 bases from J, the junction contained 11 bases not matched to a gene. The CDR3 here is CSARNRGQWSYEQYF. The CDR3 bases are TGCAGTGCTCGGAACAGGGGGCAGTGGAGCTACGAGCAGTACTTC.

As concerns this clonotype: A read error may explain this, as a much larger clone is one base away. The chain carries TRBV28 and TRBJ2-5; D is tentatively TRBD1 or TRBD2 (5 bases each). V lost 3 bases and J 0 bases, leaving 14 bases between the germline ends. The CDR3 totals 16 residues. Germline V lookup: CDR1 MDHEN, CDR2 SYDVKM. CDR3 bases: TGTGCCAGCAGTTTCGACTCTAGAGGGGACCAAGAGACCCAGTACTTC. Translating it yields CASSFDSRGDQETQYF.

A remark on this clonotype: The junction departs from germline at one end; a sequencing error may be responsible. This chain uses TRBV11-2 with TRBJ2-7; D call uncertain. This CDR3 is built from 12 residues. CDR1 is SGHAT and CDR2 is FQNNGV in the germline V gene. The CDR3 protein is CASRLDQYEQYF. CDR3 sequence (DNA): TGTGCTAGCAGATTAGATCAATACGAGCAGTACTTC. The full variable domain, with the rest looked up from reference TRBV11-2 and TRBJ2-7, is EAGVAQSPRYKIIEKRQSVAFWCNPISGHATLYWYQQILGQGPKLLIQFQNNGVVDDSQLPKDRFSAERLKGVDSTLKIQPAKLEDSAVYLCASRLDQYEQYFGPGTRLTVT.

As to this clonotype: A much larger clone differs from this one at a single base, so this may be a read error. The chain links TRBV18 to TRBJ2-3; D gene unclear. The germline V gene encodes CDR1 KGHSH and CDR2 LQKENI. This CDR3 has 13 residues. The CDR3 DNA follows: TGTGCCAGCTCATCCCCACTCACAGATACGCAGTGTTTT. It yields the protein CASSSPLTDTQCF.

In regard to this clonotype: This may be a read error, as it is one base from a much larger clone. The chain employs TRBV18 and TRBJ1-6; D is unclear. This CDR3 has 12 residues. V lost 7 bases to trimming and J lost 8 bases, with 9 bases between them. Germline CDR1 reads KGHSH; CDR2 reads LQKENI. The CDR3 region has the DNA TGTGCCAGCTTATTGATGGATTCACCCCTCCACTTT. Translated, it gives CASLLMDSPLHF.

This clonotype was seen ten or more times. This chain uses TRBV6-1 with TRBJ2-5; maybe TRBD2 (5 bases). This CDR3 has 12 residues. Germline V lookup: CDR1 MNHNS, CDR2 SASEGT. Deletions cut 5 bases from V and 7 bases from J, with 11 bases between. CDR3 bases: TGTGCCAGCAGTACCCAAAGCGGGACCCAGTACTTC. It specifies CASSTQSGTQYF.

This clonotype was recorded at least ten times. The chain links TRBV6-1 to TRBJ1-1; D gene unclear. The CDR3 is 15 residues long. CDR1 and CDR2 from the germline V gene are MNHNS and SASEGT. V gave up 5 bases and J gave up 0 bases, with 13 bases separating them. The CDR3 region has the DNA TGTGCCAGCAGTAGCCCCAGAAGCATGAACACTGAAGCTTTCTTT. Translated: CASSSPRSMNTEAFF.

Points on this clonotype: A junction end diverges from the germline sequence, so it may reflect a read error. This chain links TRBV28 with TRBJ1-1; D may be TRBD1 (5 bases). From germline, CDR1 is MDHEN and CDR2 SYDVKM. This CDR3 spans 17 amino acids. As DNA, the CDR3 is TGTGCCAGCACCAAGGGGCCAGAGAGCCTTATGAAAACTGAAGCTTTCTTT. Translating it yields CASTKGPESLMKTEAFF. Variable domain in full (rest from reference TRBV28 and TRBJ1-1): DVKVTQSSRYLVKRTGEKVFLECVQDMDHENMFWYRQDPGLGLRLIYFSYDVKMKEKGDIPEGYSVSREKKERFSLILESASTNQTSMYLCASTKGPESLMKTEAFFGQGTRLTVV.

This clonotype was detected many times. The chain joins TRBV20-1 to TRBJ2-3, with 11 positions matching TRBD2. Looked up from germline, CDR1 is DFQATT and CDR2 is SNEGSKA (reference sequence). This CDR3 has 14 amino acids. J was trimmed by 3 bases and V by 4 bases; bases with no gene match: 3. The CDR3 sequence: CSAILAGVTDTQYF. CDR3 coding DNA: TGCAGTGCTATACTAGCGGGAGTGACAGATACGCAGTATTTT.

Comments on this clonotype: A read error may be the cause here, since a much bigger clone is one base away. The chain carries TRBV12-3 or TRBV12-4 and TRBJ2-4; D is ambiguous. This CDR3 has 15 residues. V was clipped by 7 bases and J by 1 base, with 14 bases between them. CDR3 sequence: CASTSGKVAKNIQYF. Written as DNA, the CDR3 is TGTGCCAGCACCTCCGGAAAGGTCGCCAAAAACATTCAGTACTTC.

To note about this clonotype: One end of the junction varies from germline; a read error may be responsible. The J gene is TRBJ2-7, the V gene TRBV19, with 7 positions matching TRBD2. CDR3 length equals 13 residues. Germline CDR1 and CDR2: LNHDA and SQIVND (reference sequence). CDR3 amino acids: CASSASGSSEQYF. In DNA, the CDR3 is TGTGCCAGTAGTGCTAGCGGTTCCTCCGAGCAGTACTTC.

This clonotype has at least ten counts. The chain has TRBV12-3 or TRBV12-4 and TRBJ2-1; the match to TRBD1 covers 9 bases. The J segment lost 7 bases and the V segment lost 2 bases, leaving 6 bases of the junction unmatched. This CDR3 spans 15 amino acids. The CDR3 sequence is CASSLNGQGSNEQFF. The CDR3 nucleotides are TGTGCCAGCAGTTTAAACGGACAGGGGAGTAATGAGCAGTTCTTC.